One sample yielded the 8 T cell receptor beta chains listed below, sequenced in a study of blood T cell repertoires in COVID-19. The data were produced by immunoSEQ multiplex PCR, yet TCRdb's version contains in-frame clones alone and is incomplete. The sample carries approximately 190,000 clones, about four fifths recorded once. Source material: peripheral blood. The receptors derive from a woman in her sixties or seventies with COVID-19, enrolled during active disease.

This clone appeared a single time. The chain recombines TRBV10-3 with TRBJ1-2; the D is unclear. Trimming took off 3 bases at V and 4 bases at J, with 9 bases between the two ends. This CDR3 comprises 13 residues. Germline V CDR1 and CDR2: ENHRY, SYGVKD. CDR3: CAISDPAVYGYTF. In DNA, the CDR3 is TGTGCCATCAGTGACCCCGCGGTCTATGGCTACACCTTC.

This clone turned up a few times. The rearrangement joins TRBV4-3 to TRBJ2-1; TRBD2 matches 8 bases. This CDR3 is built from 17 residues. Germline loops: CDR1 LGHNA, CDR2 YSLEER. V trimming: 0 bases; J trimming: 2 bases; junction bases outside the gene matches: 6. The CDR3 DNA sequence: TGCGCCAGCAGCCAAGATCTAGGGACTAGGGCCTACAATGAGCAGTTCTTC. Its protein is CASSQDLGTRAYNEQFF.

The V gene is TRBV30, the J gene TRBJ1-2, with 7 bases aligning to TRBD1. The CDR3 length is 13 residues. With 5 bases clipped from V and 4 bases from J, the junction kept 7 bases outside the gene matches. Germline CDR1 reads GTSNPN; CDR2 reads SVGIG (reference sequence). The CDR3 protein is CAWARDRPYGYTF. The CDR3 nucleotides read TGTGCCTGGGCTAGGGACAGACCCTATGGCTACACCTTC. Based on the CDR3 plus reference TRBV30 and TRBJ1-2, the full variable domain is SQTIHQWPATLVQPVGSPLSLECTVEGTSNPNLYWYRQAAGRGLQLLFYSVGIGQISSEVPQNLSASRPQDRQFILSSKKLLLSDSGFYLCAWARDRPYGYTFGSGTRLTVV.

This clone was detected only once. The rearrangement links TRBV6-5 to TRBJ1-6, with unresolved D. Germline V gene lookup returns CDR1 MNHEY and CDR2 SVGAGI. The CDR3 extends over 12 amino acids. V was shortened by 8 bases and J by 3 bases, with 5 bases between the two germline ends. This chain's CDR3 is CASAGYNSPLHF. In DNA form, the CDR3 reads TGTGCCAGCGCAGGCTATAATTCACCCCTCCACTTT.

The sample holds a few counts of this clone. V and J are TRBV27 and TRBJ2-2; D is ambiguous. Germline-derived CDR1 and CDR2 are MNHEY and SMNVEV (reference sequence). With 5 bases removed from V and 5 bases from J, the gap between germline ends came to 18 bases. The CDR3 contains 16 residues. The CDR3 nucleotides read TGTGCCAGCAGTCCCCTAAGAGACGCGGTGACCGGGGAGCTGTTTTTT. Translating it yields CASSPLRDAVTGELFF.

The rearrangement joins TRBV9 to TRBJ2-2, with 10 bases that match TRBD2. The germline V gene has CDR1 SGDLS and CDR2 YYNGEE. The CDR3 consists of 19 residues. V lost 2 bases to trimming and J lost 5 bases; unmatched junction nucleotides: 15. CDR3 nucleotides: TGTGCCAGCAGCGTCGGACTAGCGGTAGGAAATTATTTGACCGGGGAGCTGTTTTTT. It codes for CASSVGLAVGNYLTGELFF. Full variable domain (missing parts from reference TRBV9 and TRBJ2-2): DSGVTQTPKHLITATGQRVTLRCSPRSGDLSVYWYQQSLDQGLQFLIQYYNGEERAKGNILERFSAQQFPDLHSELNLSSLELGDSALYFCASSVGLAVGNYLTGELFFGEGSRLTVL.

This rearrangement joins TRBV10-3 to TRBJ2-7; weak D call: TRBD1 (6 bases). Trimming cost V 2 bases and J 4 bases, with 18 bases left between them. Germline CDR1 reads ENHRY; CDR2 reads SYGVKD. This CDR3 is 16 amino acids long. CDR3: CAISEGPGQEGYEQYV. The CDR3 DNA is TGTGCCATCAGTGAGGGACCGGGACAAGAAGGATACGAGCAGTACGTC.

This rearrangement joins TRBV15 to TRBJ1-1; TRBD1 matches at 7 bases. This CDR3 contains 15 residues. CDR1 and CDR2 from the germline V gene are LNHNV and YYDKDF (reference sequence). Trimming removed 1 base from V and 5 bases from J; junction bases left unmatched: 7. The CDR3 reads CATSRARTGGTEAFF. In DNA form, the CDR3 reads TGTGCCACCAGCAGAGCTCGGACAGGAGGGACTGAAGCTTTCTTT. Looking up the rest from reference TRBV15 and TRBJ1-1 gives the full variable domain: DAMVIQNPRYQVTQFGKPVTLSCSQTLNHNVMYWYQQKSSQAPKLLFHYYDKDFNNEADTPDNFQSRRPNTSFCFLDIRSPGLGDTAMYLCATSRARTGGTEAFFGQGTRLTVV.